This T cell receptor (beta chain) emerged from a study of early T cells in non-severe SARS-CoV-2 infection (dated by TCRdb to the early 2020s). Looking at the study overall: TCR sequencing used bulk RNA from unsorted whole blood, so alpha and beta chains could not be paired. What the research found in general, with its limitations: Matching against VDJdb was skewed toward anti-spike CD8 responses, likely underestimated virus-specific expansions, and missed private and CD4 specificities.

A note on this clonotype: There is no known antigen for this receptor. Base-call qualities are not available, and no considerably larger clone is one nucleotide away.

The study was a case-control design nested within a healthcare worker cohort in London, UK, with weekly nasopharyngeal swab PCR tests and blood sampling. Healthcare workers were recruited between 23 and 31 March 2020, during the week of the UK lockdown, and were followed weekly for up to 16 weeks. Library construction relied on 5' RACE. These reads were obtained on a NextSeq 500. The TCR library protocol attached unique molecular identifiers to individual cDNA molecules to correct for sequencing error and PCR bias. Sequencing covered both TCR alpha and beta chains, and within each sample the abundances of alpha and beta sequences were tightly co-correlated. The authors processed their data as follows. V gene, J gene and CDR3 annotation of TCR sequences was performed with Decombinator V4. Expanded TCRs were defined as changing significantly between any two time points under a Poisson model with p below 0.0001. TCR abundances were normalised to the total number of TCRs sequenced per sample and were expressed as counts per million. VDJdb, accessed on 1 November 2021, was searched for TCRs annotated for CMV, EBV and SARS-CoV-2, and TCRs annotated for more than one antigen were excluded. TCRdb trimmed public reads at Q25 via fastp, called clones via MiXCR and kept in-frame beta chains. Identical CDR3 protein sequences are pooled into one entry, listed with their most common genes and DNA. The V and J calls and clone size come from TCRdb's table, not from the authors' own analysis. This sample comprises about 70,000 distinct CDR3 sequences, around 4.2% of them detected only once. Under 4% of the sample lies in the top ten.

The TCR sequence derives from an adult who was a healthcare worker with PCR-confirmed SARS-CoV-2 infection or an uninfected control (not recorded which). The donor label of this sample is uncertain. Sequencing was performed on whole blood, taken at baseline.

CDR3 reads: CASSPQAGTGEAFF. The DNA sequence is as follows: TGTGCCAGCTCACCCCAGGCCGGGACAGGGGAAGCTTTCTTT. The chain joins TRBV18 to TRBJ1-1, with 9 bases in between that match TRBD1. The cysteine opens and the phenylalanine closes a CDR3 of 14 amino acids. The read is trimmed to its CDR3 DNA, 42 bases read in frame from base 1. The V end gives up 3 bases and the J end 8 bases, leaving 7 bases in the junction not matched to a gene. CDR1 is given as KGHSH and CDR2 as LQKENI, both from the germline V gene.